These T cell receptor beta chains were read from a single sample in a study of post-analysis software for immune sequencing data. TCRdb re-called the PCR reads with MiXCR, one entry per CDR3 protein. The sample lists approximately 690,000 distinct CDR3 sequences, roughly three fifths occurring once. The sample consisted of blood. These receptors originate from a girl aged 2-10 years with multiple sclerosis. Each CDR3 is given with its conserved first and last residue. Each record gives: J gene, V gene, clone size, D gene, CDR3 DNA, CDR3 protein. The D gene is left open where the match is weak. Clone size is shown for a subset of rows, as once, few, many or a class of expanded clone.

>TRBJ2-1|TRBV7-9|NA|NA
TGTGCCAGCAGCTTTTGGGGATCCAATGAGCAGTTCTTC
CASSFWGSNEQFF
>TRBJ2-7|TRBV20-1|NA|NA
TGCAGTGCTGAGGGACTGAGCTCCTACAATGAGCAGTACTTC
CSAEGLSSYNEQYF
>TRBJ1-2|TRBV6-2/TRBV6-3|NA|TRBD1
TGTGCCAGCAGTTGGACAGGGGGCGGCTCCTATGGCTACACCTTC
CASSWTGGGSYGYTF
>TRBJ2-5|TRBV5-1|NA|NA
TGCGCCAGCAGCACGGAGGTCGGGAAGGGGGAGACCCAGTACTTC
CASSTEVGKGETQYF
>TRBJ2-7|TRBV30|NA|NA
TGTGCCTGGAGTGTAAATCCCCACGAGCAGTACTTC
CAWSVNPHEQYF
>TRBJ2-2|TRBV29-1|few|TRBD2
TGCAGTGCCCAGCGGGGGGGTGAGACCGGGGAGCTGTTTTTT
CSAQRGGETGELFF
>TRBJ2-3|TRBV7-2|NA|NA
TGTGCCAGCAGACCCCGGGACATAAGCACAGATACGCAGTATTTT
CASRPRDISTDTQYF
>TRBJ2-1|TRBV29-1|NA|TRBD1
TGCAGCGTTTCAAGGAGACAGGGTAGTTACAGCAATGAGCAGTTCTTC
CSVSRRQGSYSNEQFF
>TRBJ2-1|TRBV7-6|few|NA
TGTGCCAGCAGCGCCAGATTGAGGGGGGCCTACAATGAGCAGTTCTTC
CASSARLRGAYNEQFF
>TRBJ2-5|TRBV5-5|NA|NA
TGTGCCAGCAGCCTCTGGGGAGGGGGAGAGACCCAGTACTTC
CASSLWGGGETQYF
>TRBJ2-7|TRBV5-1|NA|NA
TGCGCCAGCAGCTTGACGGGAGCACTAGGAGAGCAGTACTTC
CASSLTGALGEQYF
>TRBJ2-5|TRBV5-1|NA|TRBD2
TGCGCCAGCAGCTCCCAATTAATAGCGGGAGTCTCTCAAGAGACCCAGTACTTC
CASSSQLIAGVSQETQYF
>TRBJ1-1|TRBV6-5|NA|NA
TGTGCCAGCAGCTACGAAGGGGTGACTGAAGCTTTCTTT
CASSYEGVTEAFF
>TRBJ2-3|TRBV29-1|NA|NA
TGCAGCGTTAGAAGGGAAAGCACAGATACGCAGTATTTT
CSVRRESTDTQYF
>TRBJ2-7|TRBV6-1|NA|NA
TGTGCCAGCAGTGATGGGGCGGGGAGCGGCTACGAGCAGTACTTC
CASSDGAGSGYEQYF
>TRBJ2-2|TRBV7-2|NA|NA
TGTGCCAGCAGCTCGGGGCGCTACACCGGGGAGCGGTTTTTT
CASSSGRYTGERFF